The T cell receptor (beta chain) under discussion was sequenced for a study of blood T cell repertoires in COVID-19. V lost 8 bases to trimming and J lost 7 bases, with 14 bases between them. This CDR3 has 12 residues. The germline V gene has CDR1 MNHEY and CDR2 SVGAGI. Using immunoSEQ multiplex PCR, the repertoire was profiled, and TCRdb retains in-frame clones only, with some absent. The data show about 250,000 clones, roughly 83% seen once. The sequence was collected from a man older than 75 with acute or convalescent COVID-19. The material sequenced was peripheral blood. V and J are TRBV6-5 and TRBJ1-1, with D possibly matching TRBD1 (5 bases). CDR3 coding DNA: TGTGCCAGCCGGGGGACCGGCGGTGAAGCTTTCTTT. Translated: CASRGTGGEAFF.